This T cell receptor beta chain was documented in a study of shared clonotypes between healthy human individuals. The repertoire was sequenced with immunoSEQ multiplex PCR; TCRdb's copy has only in-frame clones and lacks some. The table lists roughly 770,000 clones, just over 95% of them singletons, with less than 0.3% in the top ten. Positive CCR7 selection of CD45RO-negative cells yielded the naive CD8 cells, and terminally differentiated effector memory CD45RA+ cells were excluded. The CDR3 totals 16 residues. Germline loops: CDR1 SGHTA, CDR2 FQGTGA. Trimming removed 2 bases from V and 4 bases from J; junction bases left unmatched: 8.

The chain carries TRBV7-3 and TRBJ2-1; 7 bases are shared with TRBD2. Sequences were obtained from naive CD8+ T cells sorted from blood. This TCR came from a man aged 25-40 years in good health. The CDR3 nucleotides read TGTGCCAGCAGCTTAGGGTGGGAGGGCCCTTACAATGAGCAGTTCTTC. It is translated as CASSLGWEGPYNEQFF.